Listed below are T cell receptor beta chains from one sample, sequenced in a study of blood T cell repertoires in COVID-19. Libraries were prepared by immunoSEQ multiplex PCR; TCRdb keeps only in-frame clonotypes and omits some of them. Altogether 300,000 to 350,000 clones are present, more than 80% being singletons, with the ten largest covering about 7%. Sequences were obtained from peripheral blood. All receptors come from a woman aged 30 to 39 with COVID-19, enrolled during active disease. The CDR3 runs from the conserved cysteine through the conserved F or W. Fields, in order: V gene, clone size, J gene, D gene, CDR3 DNA, CDR3 protein. The D gene is left open where the match is weak. The size entry is marked missing in some rows and otherwise reads once, few, many or a size class.

TRBV28	NA	TRBJ1-1	NA	TGTGCCAGCAGTTGGGGGCAGGACACTGAAGCTTTCTTT	CASSWGQDTEAFF
TRBV7-2	once	TRBJ2-2	NA	TGTGCCAGCAGCTTAACAGGGAACACCGGGGAGCTGTTTTTT	CASSLTGNTGELFF
TRBV2	NA	TRBJ2-2	TRBD2	TGTGCCAGCAGTACCGGGACTAGCGTGATCACCGGGGAGCTGTTTTTT	CASSTGTSVITGELFF
TRBV28	NA	TRBJ2-3	TRBD2	TGTGCCAGCAGTTCACCGGGACTAGCGGGAGGAATGGATACGCAGTATTTT	CASSSPGLAGGMDTQYF
TRBV7-8	NA	TRBJ2-2	TRBD2	TGTGCCAGCAGTTTTATAGCGGGAGCGAACACCGGGGAGCTGTTTTTT	CASSFIAGANTGELFF
TRBV24-1	NA	TRBJ2-5	NA	TGTGCCACCAGTGATAGTGGTCGGGAGACCCAGTACTTC	CATSDSGRETQYF
TRBV4-2	once	TRBJ2-1	NA	TGTGCCAGCAGCGTTCTGACGAGCGGCAATGAGCAGTTCTTC	CASSVLTSGNEQFF
TRBV5-6	NA	TRBJ1-5	NA	TGTGCCAGCAGCTCAGGACACTCGCATTATCAGCCCCAGCATTTT	CASSSGHSHYQPQHF
TRBV20-1	NA	TRBJ2-5	TRBD1	TGCAGTGCTAGTCCCCCCGAAGGGGGCCGGGAGACCCAGTACTTC	CSASPPEGGRETQYF
TRBV11-2	NA	TRBJ2-7	TRBD1	TGTGCCAGCAAAATACAGGGGTACGAGCAGTACTTC	CASKIQGYEQYF
TRBV19	NA	TRBJ2-5	NA	TGTGCCAGTAGTATAGAGGACTCCGGTGCAAGGGCCCAGTACTTC	CASSIEDSGARAQYF
TRBV19	NA	TRBJ1-4	TRBD1	TGTGCCAGTAGTTCGGACAGGGGAGCTGAAAAACTGTTTTTT	CASSSDRGAEKLFF
TRBV2	NA	TRBJ2-2	NA	TGTGCCAGCAGGACGACTAAGCTTCCCGGGGAGCTGTTTTTT	CASRTTKLPGELFF
TRBV24-1	NA	TRBJ1-5	NA	TGTGCCACCAGTGATGACCAGGGTAGCAATCAGCCCCAGCATTTT	CATSDDQGSNQPQHF
TRBV18	NA	TRBJ2-1	NA	TGTGCCAGCTCACCGGGTATGGAGAACAATGAGCAGTTCTTC	CASSPGMENNEQFF
TRBV27	few	TRBJ1-4	TRBD1	TGTGCCAGCAGTTGGACAGGGGGTGAAAAACTGTTTTTT	CASSWTGGEKLFF
TRBV25-1	NA	TRBJ1-2	NA	TGTGCCAGCAGTGAATACGTGGGCTCGGACTATGGCTACACCTTC	CASSEYVGSDYGYTF
TRBV19	NA	TRBJ1-2	NA	TGTGCCAGTAGTTTGGACAGCTATGGCTACACCTTC	CASSLDSYGYTF
TRBV9	NA	TRBJ1-4	TRBD1	TGTGCCAGCAGCGTAGGACAGGGCCTAACTAATGAAAAACTGTTTTTT	CASSVGQGLTNEKLFF
TRBV28	NA	TRBJ1-4	TRBD1	TGTGCCAGCAGTCACGGGACAGTACTTAATGAAAAACTGTTTTTT	CASSHGTVLNEKLFF
TRBV6-5	NA	TRBJ1-4	NA	TGTGCCAGCAGCTCCCTCAGGCATGAAAAACTGTTTTTT	CASSSLRHEKLFF
TRBV20-1	NA	TRBJ1-5	NA	TGCAGTGCTAGTAGGGTGGGGCGTAGCAATCAGCCCCAGCATTTT	CSASRVGRSNQPQHF